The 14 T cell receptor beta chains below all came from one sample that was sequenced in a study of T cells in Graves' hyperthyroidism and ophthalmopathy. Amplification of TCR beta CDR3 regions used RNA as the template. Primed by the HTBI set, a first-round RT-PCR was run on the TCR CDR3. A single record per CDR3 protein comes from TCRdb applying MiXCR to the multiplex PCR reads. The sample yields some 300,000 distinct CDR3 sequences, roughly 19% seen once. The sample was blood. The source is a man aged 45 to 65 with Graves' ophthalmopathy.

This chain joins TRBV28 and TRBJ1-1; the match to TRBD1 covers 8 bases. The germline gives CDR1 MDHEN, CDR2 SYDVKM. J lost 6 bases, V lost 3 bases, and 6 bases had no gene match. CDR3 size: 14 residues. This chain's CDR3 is CASSFRDRRSEAFF. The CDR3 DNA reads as TGTGCCAGCAGTTTCAGGGACAGGAGGTCTGAAGCTTTCTTT.

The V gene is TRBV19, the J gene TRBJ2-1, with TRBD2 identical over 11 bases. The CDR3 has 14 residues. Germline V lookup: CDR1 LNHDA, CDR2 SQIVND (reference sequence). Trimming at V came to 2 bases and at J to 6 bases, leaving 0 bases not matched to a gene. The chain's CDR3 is CASSILAGGNEQFF. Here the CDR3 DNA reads TGTGCCAGTAGTATACTAGCGGGAGGCAATGAGCAGTTCTTC. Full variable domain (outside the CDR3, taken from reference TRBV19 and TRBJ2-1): DGGITQSPKYLFRKEGQNVTLSCEQNLNHDAMYWYRQDPGQGLRLIYYSQIVNDFQKGDIAEGYSVSREKKESFPLTVTSAQKNPTAFYLCASSILAGGNEQFFGPGTRLTVL.

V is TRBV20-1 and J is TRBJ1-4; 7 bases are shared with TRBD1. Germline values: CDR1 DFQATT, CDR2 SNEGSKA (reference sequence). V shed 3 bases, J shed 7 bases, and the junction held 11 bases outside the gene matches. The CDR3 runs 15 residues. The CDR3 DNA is TGCAGTGCTAGGCCAACAGGGGACTTGGCTGAAAAACTGTTTTTT. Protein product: CSARPTGDLAEKLFF.

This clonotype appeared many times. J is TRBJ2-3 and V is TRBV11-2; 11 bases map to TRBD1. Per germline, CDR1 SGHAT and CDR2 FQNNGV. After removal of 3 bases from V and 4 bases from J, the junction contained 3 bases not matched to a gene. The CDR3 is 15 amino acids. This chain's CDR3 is CASSFVGQGADTQYF. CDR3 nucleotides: TGTGCCAGCAGCTTCGTGGGACAGGGGGCAGATACGCAGTATTTT.

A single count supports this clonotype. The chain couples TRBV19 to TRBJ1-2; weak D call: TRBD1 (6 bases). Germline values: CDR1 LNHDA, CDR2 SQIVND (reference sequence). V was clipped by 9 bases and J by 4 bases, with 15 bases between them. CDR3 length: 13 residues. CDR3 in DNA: TGTGCCAGCGAAGGGGGGTCGGGCTATGGCTACACCTTC. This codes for CASEGGSGYGYTF.

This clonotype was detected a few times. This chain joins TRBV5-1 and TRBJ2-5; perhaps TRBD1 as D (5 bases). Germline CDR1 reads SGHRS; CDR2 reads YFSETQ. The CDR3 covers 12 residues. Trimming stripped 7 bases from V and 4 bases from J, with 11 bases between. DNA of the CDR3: TGCGCCAGCCAGGGCCGTGGAGAGACCCAGTACTTC. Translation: CASQGRGETQYF.

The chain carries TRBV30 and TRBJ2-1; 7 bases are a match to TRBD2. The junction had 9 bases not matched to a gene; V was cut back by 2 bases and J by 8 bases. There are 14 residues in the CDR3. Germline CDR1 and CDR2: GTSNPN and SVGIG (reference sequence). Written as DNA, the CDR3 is TGTGCCTGGAGTCATGGGTCTAGCGGTGATGAGCAGTTCTTC. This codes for CAWSHGSSGDEQFF.

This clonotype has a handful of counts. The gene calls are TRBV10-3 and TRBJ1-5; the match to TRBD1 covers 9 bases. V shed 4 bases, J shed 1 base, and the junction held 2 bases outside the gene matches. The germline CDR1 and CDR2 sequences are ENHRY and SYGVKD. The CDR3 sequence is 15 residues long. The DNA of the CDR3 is TGTGCCATCAGTGGCGGGACAGGGAGCAATCAGCCCCAGCATTTT. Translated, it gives CAISGGTGSNQPQHF.

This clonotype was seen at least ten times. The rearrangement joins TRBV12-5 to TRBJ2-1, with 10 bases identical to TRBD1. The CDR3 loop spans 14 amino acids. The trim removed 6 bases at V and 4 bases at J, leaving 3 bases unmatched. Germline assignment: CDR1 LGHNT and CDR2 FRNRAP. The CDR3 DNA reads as TGTGCTAGTGGGGGGACAGGGGCATACAATGAGCAGTTCTTC. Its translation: CASGGTGAYNEQFF.

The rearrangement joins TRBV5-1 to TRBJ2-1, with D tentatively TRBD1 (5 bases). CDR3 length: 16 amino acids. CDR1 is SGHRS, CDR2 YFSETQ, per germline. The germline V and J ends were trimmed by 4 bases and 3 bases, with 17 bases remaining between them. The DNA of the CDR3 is TGCGCCAGCAGCCGGGTCCAGGGCTCCCTCTACAATGAGCAGTTCTTC. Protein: CASSRVQGSLYNEQFF.

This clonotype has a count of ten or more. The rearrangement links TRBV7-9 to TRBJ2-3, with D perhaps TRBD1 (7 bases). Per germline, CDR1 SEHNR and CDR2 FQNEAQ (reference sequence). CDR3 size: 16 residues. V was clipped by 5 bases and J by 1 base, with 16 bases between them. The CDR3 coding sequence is TGTGCCAGCAGCCCTAGACAGGGAGGTGGCACAGATACGCAGTATTTT. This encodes CASSPRQGGGTDTQYF.

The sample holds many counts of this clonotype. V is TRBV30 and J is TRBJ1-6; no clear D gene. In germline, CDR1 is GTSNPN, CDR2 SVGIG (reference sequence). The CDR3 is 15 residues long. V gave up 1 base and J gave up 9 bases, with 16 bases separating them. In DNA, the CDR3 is TGTGCCTGGAGTGCTGCTTCCACAGCGAGTTCACCCCTCCACTTT. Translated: CAWSAASTASSPLHF.

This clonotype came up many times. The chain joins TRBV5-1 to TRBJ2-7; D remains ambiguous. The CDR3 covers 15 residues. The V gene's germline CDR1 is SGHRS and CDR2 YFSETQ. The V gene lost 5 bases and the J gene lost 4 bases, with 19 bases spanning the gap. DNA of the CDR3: TGCGCCAGCAGTCAAGACGGGTCCCGGTCTTACGAGCAGTACTTC. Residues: CASSQDGSRSYEQYF.

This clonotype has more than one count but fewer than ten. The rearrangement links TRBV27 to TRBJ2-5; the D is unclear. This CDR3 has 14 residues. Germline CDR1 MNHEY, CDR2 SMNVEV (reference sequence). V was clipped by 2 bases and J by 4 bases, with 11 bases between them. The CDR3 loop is CASSLRSSGETQYF. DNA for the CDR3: TGTGCCAGCAGTTTAAGGTCGAGTGGAGAGACCCAGTACTTC.